At least ten counts were recorded for the clone carrying this T cell receptor beta chain. Its antigen is currently unknown. Documented time point: newly diagnosed GD, antithyroid drugs for less than 3 months. TCR sequences were obtained from RNA taken from PBMCs. The germline CDR1 and CDR2 sequences are SNHLY and FYNNEI. V shed 6 bases and J shed 0 bases, with 4 bases lying between them. The CDR3 is made up of 12 amino acids. The data were obtained in a study of regulatory T cells in long-lasting Graves disease. General study results and limits: Fewer public clonotypes were shared by new patients (around 990) than by persistent patients (2,741). Persistent Graves' disease cases displayed lower TCR diversity than newly diagnosed ones. Preferential use of TRBV28, TRBJ1-2 and TRBJ2-5 was seen in persistent disease.

For TCR beta, libraries came from iRepertoire HTBI primers and Arm-PCR of CDR3 regions. TCRdb analysed the multiplex PCR reads with MiXCR anew, one entry per CDR3 protein. The sample lists 680,000 or so distinct CDR3 sequences, approximately 15% occurring once. This sample was shared with a second study, whose subject was T cells in Graves' hyperthyroidism and ophthalmopathy. From that second work: Ophthalmopathy, which appeared later, was predicted by the model a median roughly 6.6 months before onset.

The specimen was peripheral blood mononuclear cells (PBMCs), collected at new diagnosis, from a patient treated with antithyroid drugs. The TCR originated in a woman aged 30 to 39 with Graves disease. This sequence joins TRBV2 and TRBJ2-3; D is uncertain. The CDR3 is CASRLSTDTQYF. Written as DNA, the CDR3 is TGTGCCAGCAGGCTAAGCACAGATACGCAGTATTTT.